What follows describes a single T cell receptor beta chain. Its antigen is not known. The entry originates in a study of molecular identifiers for immune sequencing clone quantification. Findings and caveats of the study: Whereas naive cells kept under 1% of molecules in clones above 20 RNA copies, such clones held over 97% in effectors.

Each CDR3 protein gets one entry after TCRdb re-called the PCR reads with MiXCR. The repertoire holds about 510,000 distinct CDR3 sequences, with about 22% as singletons. Sequencing libraries of naive CD8 cells derived from roughly 20,000 to 1,000,000 sorted cells with 10%, 30% or 50% RNA. Sorting was used to obtain naive CD8 T cells (CD8+CD4-CCR7+CD45RA+). Trimming removed 5 bases from V and 2 bases from J, with 16 bases in between. CDR1 is LNHDA, CDR2 SQIVND, per germline (reference sequence). This CDR3 contains 15 residues. The receptor was derived from a human donor in good health. Some libraries in this study had Jurkat cell RNA spiked in. Sequencing was done on a sample of naive CD8+ T cells from blood, with Jurkat cell RNA spiked in. The subset: FACS-sorted CD8+CD4-CCR7+CD45RA+ naive T cells. The V gene is TRBV19, the J gene TRBJ2-7; TRBD2 is a possible D gene (5 bases). The CDR3 nucleotides read TGTGCCAGTAGTTCATCGACGTTCGGGACCTACGAGCAGTACTTC. It is translated as CASSSSTFGTYEQYF. The full variable domain, in which reference TRBV19 and TRBJ2-7 provide the parts outside the CDR3, is DGGITQSPKYLFRKEGQNVTLSCEQNLNHDAMYWYRQDPGQGLRLIYYSQIVNDFQKGDIAEGYSVSREKKESFPLTVTSAQKNPTAFYLCASSSSTFGTYEQYFGPGTRLTVT.